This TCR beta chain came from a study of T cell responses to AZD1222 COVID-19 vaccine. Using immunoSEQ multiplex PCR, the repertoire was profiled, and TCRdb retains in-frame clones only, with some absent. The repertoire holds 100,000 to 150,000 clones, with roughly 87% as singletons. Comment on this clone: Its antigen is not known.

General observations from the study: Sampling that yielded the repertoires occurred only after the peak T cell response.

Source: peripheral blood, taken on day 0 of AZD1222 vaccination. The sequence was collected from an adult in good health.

The CDR3 DNA is TGTGCCAGCTCACCAACCTCTTTGGGCCAGCCCCAGCATTTT. Protein product: CASSPTSLGQPQHF. The chain recombines TRBV18 with TRBJ1-5; D is unclear. Germline assignment: CDR1 KGHSH and CDR2 LQKENI. The V and J ends lost 2 bases and 7 bases respectively, with 12 bases between them. This CDR3 has 14 amino acids.